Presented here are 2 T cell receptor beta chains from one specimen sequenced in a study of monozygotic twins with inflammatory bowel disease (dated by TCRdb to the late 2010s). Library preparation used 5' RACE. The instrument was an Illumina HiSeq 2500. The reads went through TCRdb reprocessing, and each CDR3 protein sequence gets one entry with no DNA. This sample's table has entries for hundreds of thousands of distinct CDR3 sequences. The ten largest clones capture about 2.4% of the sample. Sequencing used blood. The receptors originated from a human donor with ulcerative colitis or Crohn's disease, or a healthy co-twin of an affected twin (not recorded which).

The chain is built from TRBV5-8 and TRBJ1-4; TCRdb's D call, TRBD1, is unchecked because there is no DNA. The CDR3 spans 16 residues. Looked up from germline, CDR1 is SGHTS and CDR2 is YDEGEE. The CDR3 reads CASSLDRGGTNEKLFF.

CDR3 sequence reads: CASRLSRGTYEQYF. The gene calls are TRBV6-1 and TRBJ2-7; no DNA is available, so the TRBD1 call from TCRdb remains unchecked. The CDR3 totals 14 residues. Germline CDR1 MNHNS, CDR2 SASEGT.